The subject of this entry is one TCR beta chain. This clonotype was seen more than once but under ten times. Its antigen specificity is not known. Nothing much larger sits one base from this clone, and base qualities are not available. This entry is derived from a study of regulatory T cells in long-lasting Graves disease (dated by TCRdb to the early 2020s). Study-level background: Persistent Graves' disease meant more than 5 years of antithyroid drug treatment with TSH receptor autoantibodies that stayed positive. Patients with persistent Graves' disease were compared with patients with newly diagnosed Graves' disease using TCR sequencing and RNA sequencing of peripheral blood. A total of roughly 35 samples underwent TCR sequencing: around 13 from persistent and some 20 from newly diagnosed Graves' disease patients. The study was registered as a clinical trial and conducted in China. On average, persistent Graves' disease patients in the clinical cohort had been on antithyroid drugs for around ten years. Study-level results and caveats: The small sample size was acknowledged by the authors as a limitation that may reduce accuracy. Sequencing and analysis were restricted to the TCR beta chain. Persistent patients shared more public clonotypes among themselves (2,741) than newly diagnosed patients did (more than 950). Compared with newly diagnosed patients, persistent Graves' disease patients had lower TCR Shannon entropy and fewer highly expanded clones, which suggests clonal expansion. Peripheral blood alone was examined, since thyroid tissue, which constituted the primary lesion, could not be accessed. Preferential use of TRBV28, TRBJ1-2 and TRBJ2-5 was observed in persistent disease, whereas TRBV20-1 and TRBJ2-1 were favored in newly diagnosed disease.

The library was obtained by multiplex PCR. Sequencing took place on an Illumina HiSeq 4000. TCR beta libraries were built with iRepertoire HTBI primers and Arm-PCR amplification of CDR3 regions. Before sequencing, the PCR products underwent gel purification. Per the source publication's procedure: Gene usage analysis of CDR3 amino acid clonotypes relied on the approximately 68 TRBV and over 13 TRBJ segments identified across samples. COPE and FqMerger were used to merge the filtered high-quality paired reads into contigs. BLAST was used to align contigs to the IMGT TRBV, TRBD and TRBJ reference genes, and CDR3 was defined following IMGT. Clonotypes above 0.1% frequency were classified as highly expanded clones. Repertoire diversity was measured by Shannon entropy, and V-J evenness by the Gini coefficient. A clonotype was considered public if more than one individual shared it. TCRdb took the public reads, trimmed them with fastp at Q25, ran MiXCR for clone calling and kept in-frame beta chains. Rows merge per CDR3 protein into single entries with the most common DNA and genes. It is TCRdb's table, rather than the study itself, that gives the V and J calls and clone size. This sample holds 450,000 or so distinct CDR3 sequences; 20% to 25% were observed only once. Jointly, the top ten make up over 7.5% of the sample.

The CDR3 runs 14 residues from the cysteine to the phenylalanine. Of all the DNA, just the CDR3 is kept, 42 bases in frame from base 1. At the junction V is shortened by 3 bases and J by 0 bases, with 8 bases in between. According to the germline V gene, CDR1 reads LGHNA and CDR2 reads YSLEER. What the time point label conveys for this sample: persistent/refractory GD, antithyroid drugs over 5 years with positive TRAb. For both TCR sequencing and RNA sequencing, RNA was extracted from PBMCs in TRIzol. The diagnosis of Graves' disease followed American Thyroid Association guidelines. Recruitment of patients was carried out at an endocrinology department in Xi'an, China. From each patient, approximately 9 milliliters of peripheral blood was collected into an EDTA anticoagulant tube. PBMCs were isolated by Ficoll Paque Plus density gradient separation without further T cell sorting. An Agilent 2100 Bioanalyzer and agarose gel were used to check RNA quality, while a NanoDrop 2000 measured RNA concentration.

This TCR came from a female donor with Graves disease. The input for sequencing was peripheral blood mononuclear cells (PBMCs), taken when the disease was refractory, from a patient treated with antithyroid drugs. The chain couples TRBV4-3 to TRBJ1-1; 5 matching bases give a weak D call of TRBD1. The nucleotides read TGCGCCAGCAGCCACAGGGATATGAACACTGAAGCTTTCTTT. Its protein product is CASSHRDMNTEAFF.